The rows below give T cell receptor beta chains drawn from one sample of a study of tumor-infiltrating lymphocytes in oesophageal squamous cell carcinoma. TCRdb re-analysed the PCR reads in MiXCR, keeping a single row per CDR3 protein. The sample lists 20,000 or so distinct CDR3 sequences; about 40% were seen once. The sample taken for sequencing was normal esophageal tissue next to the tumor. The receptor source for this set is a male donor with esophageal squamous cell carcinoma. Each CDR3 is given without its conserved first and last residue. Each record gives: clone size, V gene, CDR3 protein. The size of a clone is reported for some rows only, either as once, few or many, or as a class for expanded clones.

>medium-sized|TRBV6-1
ASSAATSGTVKNIQY
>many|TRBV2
ASSEGQGWAPQY
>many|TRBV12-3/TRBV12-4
ASRPAATSYEQF
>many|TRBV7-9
ASSSLNGYEQY
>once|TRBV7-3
ASSLTIWQF
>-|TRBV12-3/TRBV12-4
ASSFQGHEQY
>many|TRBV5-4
ASSLGPNTGELF
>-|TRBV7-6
ASSLAHGGGDRSSYNEQF
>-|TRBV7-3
ASSISGSYEQY
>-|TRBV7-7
ASSPLQGAGGTQY
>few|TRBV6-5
ASSPTDSTDTQY
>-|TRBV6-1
ASSQWANQLQETQY
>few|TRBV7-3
ASSFQQGGEQY
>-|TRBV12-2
ASRLKAAPAGQKGGGSYEQY
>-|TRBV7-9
ASSGPSTDTQY
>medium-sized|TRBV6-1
ASRFVYGLQETQY
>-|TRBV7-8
ASSWDRTYEQY
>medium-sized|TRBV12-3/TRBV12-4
ASSPMDRGPYNEQF
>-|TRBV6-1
ASSSGAEGETQY
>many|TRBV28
ASLEAGGPHTGELF
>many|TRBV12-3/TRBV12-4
ASRRQGPLD
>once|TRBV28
ASSLGGLTQETQY
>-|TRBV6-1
ASIRGRDSSYEQY
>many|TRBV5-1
ASSPGGFTDTQY
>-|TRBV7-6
ASSSRHGGGRYEQY
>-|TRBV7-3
ASSRKAGGPRDEQF
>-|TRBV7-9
ASRKPGVDYEQY
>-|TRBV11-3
ASSSFGLAGGGDNEQF
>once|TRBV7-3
ASSLGPGGNEQY
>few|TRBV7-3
ASSFSGGLQETQY
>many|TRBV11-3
ASSLRDSRIRTQY
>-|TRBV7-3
ASSLTASGRQSSYNEQF
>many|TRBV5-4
ASSKTDRGPTEAF
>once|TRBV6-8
ASRESGRALNEQF
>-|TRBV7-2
ASSLSLAGGEQY
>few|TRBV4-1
ASSPAASGHTGELY
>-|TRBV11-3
ASSLDGQSRGETQY
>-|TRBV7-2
ASSLVGAGQY
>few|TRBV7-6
ASSLTRGETQY
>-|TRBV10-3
AISDGT
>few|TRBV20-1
SARDVRQATDTQY
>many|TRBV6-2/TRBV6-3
ASSLVAEKLF
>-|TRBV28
ASSLASAAEQY
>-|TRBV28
ASSWGRAEAF
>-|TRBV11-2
ASRLSGANVLT
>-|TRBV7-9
ASSLGVGGADEQY
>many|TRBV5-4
ASSTNRGVETQY
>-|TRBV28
ASTPGPAGGVVYEQY
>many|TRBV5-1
ASSTRAGTTYNEQF
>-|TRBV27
ASRNRGLAVNEQF
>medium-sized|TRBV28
ASGDRGRMTDTQY
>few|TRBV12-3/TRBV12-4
ASSATSEGNQETQY
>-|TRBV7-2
ASSFQGGYGYT
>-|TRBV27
ASSLSGGTLAAQY
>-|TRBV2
ASSQPGQHNEQF
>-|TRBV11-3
ASSPGQGGEETQY
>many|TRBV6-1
ASSGWDRAWDEQY